The rows below give T cell receptor beta chains drawn from one sample of a study of cytomegalovirus exposure and HLA in healthy donors. Libraries were prepared by immunoSEQ multiplex PCR; TCRdb keeps only in-frame clonotypes and omits some of them. The sample has approximately 60,000 clones; around four fifths are singletons. What was sequenced was PBMCs. The receptors derive from a man in his thirties or forties in good health and CMV-seronegative. The CDR3 runs from the conserved cysteine through the conserved F or W. D genes are given only for firm matches. Rows give clone size only sometimes, using once, few, many, or a class for an expanded clone.

TRBV6-6	TRBD2	-	TRBJ2-1	CASSSLAGNYNEQLF	TGTGCCAGCAGTTCACTAGCGGGGAACTACAATGAGCAGCTCTTC
TRBV14	-	-	TRBJ2-1	CASSHRPGQHNEQFF	TGTGCCAGCAGCCACCGTCCGGGACAACACAATGAGCAGTTCTTC
TRBV29-1	-	once	TRBJ2-7	CSVDGSSASEQYF	TGCAGCGTTGATGGGTCTAGCGCAAGCGAGCAGTACTTC
TRBV12-5	-	-	TRBJ2-7	CASGFWRDGAYEQYF	TGTGCTAGTGGTTTCTGGAGGGACGGAGCCTACGAGCAGTACTTC
TRBV5-4	TRBD1	once	TRBJ2-1	CASIDRGTDNEQFF	TGTGCCAGCATAGACAGGGGGACGGACAATGAGCAGTTCTTC
TRBV5-1	TRBD1	few	TRBJ1-1	CASSVPTGTGNTEAFF	TGCGCCAGCAGCGTCCCAACCGGGACAGGGAACACTGAAGCTTTCTTT
TRBV7-8	-	-	TRBJ2-3	CASSLGLRTDTQYF	TGTGCCAGCAGCTTAGGGCTCCGCACAGATACGCAGTATTTT
TRBV2	-	-	TRBJ2-1	CASRSYSSYNEQFF	TGTGCCAGCAGAAGTTACAGCTCCTACAATGAGCAGTTCTTC
TRBV7-9	-	-	TRBJ2-1	CASSSNRDGVPDRNNEQFF	TGTGCCAGCAGCTCAAACAGGGACGGGGTCCCCGACCGAAACAATGAGCAGTTCTTC
TRBV19	TRBD2	-	TRBJ2-1	CASSTGTSGSPYNEQFF	TGTGCCAGTAGTACAGGGACTAGCGGGAGTCCTTACAATGAGCAGTTCTTC
TRBV4-1	-	once	TRBJ1-1	CASSHLGGMRNTEAFF	TGCGCCAGCAGCCACCTTGGCGGGATGAGGAACACTGAAGCTTTCTTT
TRBV9	TRBD1	-	TRBJ1-1	CASSTARDRDTEAFF	TGTGCCAGCAGCACCGCCCGGGACAGGGACACTGAAGCTTTCTTT
TRBV30	-	-	TRBJ1-2	CAWTGAYGYTF	TGTGCCTGGACAGGGGCCTATGGCTACACCTTC
TRBV7-6	-	-	TRBJ2-5	CASSSLGGGQETQYF	TGTGCCAGCAGCTCCCTAGGGGGGGGGCAAGAGACCCAGTACTTC
TRBV30	-	-	TRBJ1-3	CAWTRYRNIGNTIYF	TGTGCCTGGACCCGCTACAGGAATATAGGAAACACCATATATTTT
TRBV2	-	-	TRBJ1-1	CASSRGQEIPSMNTEAFF	TGTGCCAGCAGTAGGGGTCAGGAGATTCCTAGTATGAACACTGAAGCTTTCTTT
TRBV6-5	-	-	TRBJ2-2	CASSFDGMLTGELFF	TGTGCCAGCAGTTTTGATGGCATGCTTACCGGGGAGCTGTTTTTT
TRBV6-1	TRBD2	-	TRBJ2-5	CASTGGGRVRETQYF	TGTGCCAGCACCGGGGGCGGGAGGGTGAGGGAGACCCAGTACTTC
TRBV28	-	-	TRBJ1-5	CASSFPQGGNQPQHF	TGTGCCAGCAGTTTTCCACAGGGAGGCAATCAGCCCCAGCATTTT
TRBV10-1	-	-	TRBJ1-1	CASSDPGRGEAFF	TGCGCCAGCAGTGACCCCGGACGGGGTGAAGCTTTCTTT
TRBV28	-	once	TRBJ2-3	CASSLRGGAVDTQYF	TGTGCCAGCAGTTTAAGGGGGGGCGCCGTAGATACGCAGTATTTT
TRBV28	TRBD2	-	TRBJ2-2	CASSSTPGGPLAGELFF	TGTGCCAGCAGTTCTACCCCGGGGGGGCCGTTGGCCGGGGAGCTGTTTTTT
TRBV7-3	-	-	TRBJ1-1	CASSLSSVGEAFF	TGTGCCAGCAGCTTATCTTCGGTCGGGGAAGCTTTCTTT
TRBV5-4	TRBD2	once	TRBJ2-1	CASSLAGTSGHEQFF	TGTGCCAGCAGCTTGGCGGGGACTAGCGGGCATGAGCAGTTCTTC
TRBV5-1	-	-	TRBJ1-1	CASSPDRDEAFF	TGCGCCAGCAGCCCGGACCGGGATGAAGCTTTCTTT
TRBV7-9	-	-	TRBJ1-1	CASSLAANTEAFF	TGTGCCAGCAGCTTAGCGGCGAACACTGAAGCTTTCTTT
TRBV4-3	TRBD1	-	TRBJ2-1	CASSQEPRGNEQFF	TGCGCCAGCAGCCAAGAACCCAGGGGGAATGAGCAGTTCTTC
TRBV5-4	-	-	TRBJ2-3	CASSLEGHPTDTQYF	TGTGCCAGCAGCTTGGAGGGACATCCCACAGATACGCAGTATTTT
TRBV6-5	-	-	TRBJ2-2	CASSTALDGELFF	TGTGCCAGCAGTACCGCACTAGACGGGGAGCTGTTTTTT
TRBV18	TRBD1	-	TRBJ2-4	CASSPRTGVLDIQYF	TGTGCCAGCTCCCCTCGAACAGGGGTTCTTGACATTCAGTACTTC
TRBV18	-	-	TRBJ2-5	CASSPGTKETQYF	TGTGCCAGCTCACCGGGGACAAAAGAGACCCAGTACTTC
TRBV7-8	-	few	TRBJ1-5	CASSLGHNQPQHF	TGTGCCAGCAGCTTAGGACACAATCAGCCCCAGCATTTT
TRBV6-5	TRBD2	-	TRBJ2-5	CATLTGTSVQTQYF	TGTGCCACCCTAACCGGGACTAGCGTCCAGACCCAGTACTTC
TRBV5-1	-	-	TRBJ2-6	CASSLQVGGANVLTF	TGCGCCAGCAGCTTACAGGTTGGGGGGGCCAACGTCCTGACTTTC
TRBV6-5	-	once	TRBJ2-1	CASSYSTRTGFDEQFF	TGTGCCAGCAGTTACTCGACCCGAACGGGGTTCGATGAGCAGTTCTTC
TRBV5-1	TRBD1	few	TRBJ2-3	CASSLGQTDTQYF	TGCGCCAGCAGCCTGGGACAGACAGATACGCAGTATTTT
TRBV5-1	TRBD2	-	TRBJ2-2	CASSLLAGEVGELFF	TGCGCCAGCAGCTTGCTAGCGGGAGAGGTCGGGGAGCTGTTTTTT
TRBV6-1	TRBD2	-	TRBJ2-3	CASSYSGGTDTQYF	TGTGCCAGCAGTTATAGCGGGGGGACAGATACGCAGTATTTT
TRBV9	-	-	TRBJ2-7	CASSVARIPSEQYF	TGTGCCAGCAGCGTAGCCAGGATCCCCTCCGAGCAGTACTTC
TRBV5-1	TRBD1	-	TRBJ2-5	CASSPGAGGAETQYF	TGCGCCAGCAGCCCGGGGGCAGGGGGCGCAGAGACCCAGTACTTC
TRBV6-4	-	-	TRBJ2-1	CASSQPLALTPNEQFF	TGTGCCAGCAGTCAACCGCTAGCGCTTACTCCCAATGAGCAGTTCTTC
TRBV6-5	TRBD1	-	TRBJ2-5	CASSVRDRGRKTQYF	TGTGCCAGCAGTGTCCGGGACAGGGGGCGAAAGACCCAGTACTTC
TRBV5-1	-	-	TRBJ1-1	CASSLALNTEAFF	TGCGCCAGCAGCTTGGCACTTAACACTGAAGCTTTCTTT
TRBV6-1	TRBD1	-	TRBJ2-1	CASSRQGTTDEQFF	TGTGCCAGCAGCCGACAGGGTACTACAGATGAGCAGTTCTTC
TRBV11-2	-	-	TRBJ1-4	CASSRGQLNEKLFF	TGTGCCAGCAGCCGAGGACAGCTTAATGAAAAACTGTTTTTT
TRBV29-1	TRBD2	-	TRBJ2-3	CSVPLAGTTDTQYF	TGCAGCGTGCCACTAGCGGGTACCACAGATACGCAGTATTTT
TRBV6-5	-	-	TRBJ1-1	CASSYPGGGKAFF	TGTGCCAGCAGTTATCCGGGGGGAGGGAAAGCTTTCTTT
TRBV7-2	TRBD1	-	TRBJ2-7	CASTVDRGGEQYF	TGTGCCAGCACCGTGGACAGGGGAGGCGAGCAGTACTTC
TRBV27	-	few	TRBJ2-7	CASSSSGANYEQYF	TGTGCCAGCAGTTCCTCAGGGGCGAACTACGAGCAGTACTTC
TRBV2	TRBD1	-	TRBJ2-3	CASTGTASTDTQYF	TGTGCCAGCACCGGGACAGCTAGCACAGATACGCAGTATTTT
TRBV7-3	TRBD2	-	TRBJ2-2	CASSPPGTRGTGELFF	TGTGCCAGCAGCCCTCCGGGGACTAGGGGCACCGGGGAGCTGTTTTTT
TRBV11-2	-	-	TRBJ2-1	CASSLGGEQFF	TGTGCCAGCAGCTTGGGGGGAGAGCAGTTCTTC
TRBV5-1	-	once	TRBJ2-2	CASSGDSFRGTGELFF	TGCGCCAGCAGCGGAGATTCGTTCAGGGGTACCGGGGAGCTGTTTTTT
TRBV15	TRBD2	-	TRBJ2-1	CATSKILRASGSYNEQFF	TGTGCCACCAGCAAAATTCTGAGGGCTAGCGGGTCCTACAATGAGCAGTTCTTC